The 10 T cell receptor beta chains below were found in one sample sequenced in a study of blood T cell repertoires in COVID-19. Sequencing used immunoSEQ multiplex PCR; TCRdb keeps in-frame clones, though not all of them. Here the sample spans 150,000 to 200,000 clones, roughly 90% being singletons. Sequenced material: peripheral blood. These receptors originate from a man in his sixties with active or convalescent COVID-19.

This clone came up once. The genes are TRBV19 and TRBJ1-4; D might be TRBD1 (5 bases). CDR3 length: 13 amino acids. The V gene lost 8 bases and the J gene lost 8 bases, with 15 bases spanning the gap. CDR1 and CDR2 from the germline V gene are LNHDA and SQIVND (reference sequence). The CDR3 DNA reads as TGTGCCAGTGGACAAGGGATAGGAGAAAAACTGTTTTTT. It codes for CASGQGIGEKLFF.

V is TRBV5-4 and J is TRBJ1-2; TRBD1 matches at 7 bases. J was trimmed by 4 bases and V by 4 bases; bases with no gene match: 7. CDR1 SGHNT and CDR2 YYREEE come from the germline V gene (reference sequence). The CDR3 has 14 residues. The CDR3 loop reads CASSIGTESYGYTF. Written as DNA, the CDR3 is TGTGCCAGCAGCATCGGGACAGAGTCCTATGGCTACACCTTC.

Only a few counts were recorded for this clone. This chain links TRBV5-1 with TRBJ1-1; weak D call: TRBD1 (6 bases). Germline lookup yields CDR1 SGHRS and CDR2 YFSETQ. V lost 0 bases, J lost 1 base, and 10 bases lay in between. The CDR3 contains 15 residues. This CDR3 is CASSLAGQPNTEAFF. In DNA form, the CDR3 reads TGCGCCAGCAGCTTGGCCGGACAGCCGAACACTGAAGCTTTCTTT.

The chain employs TRBV6-1 and TRBJ1-1, with 7 positions matching TRBD1. Germline V gives CDR1 MNHNS, CDR2 SASEGT. V was pared by 7 bases and J by 6 bases, with 8 bases of the junction left unmatched. The CDR3 contains 13 residues. CDR3 region: CASTRDRRAEAFF. As DNA, the CDR3 is TGTGCCAGCACCAGGGACAGAAGGGCTGAAGCTTTCTTT.

The chain couples TRBV7-8 to TRBJ2-3; 9 bases agree with TRBD2. CDR3 length equals 17 residues. The germline V gene has CDR1 SGHVS and CDR2 FQNEAQ. V trimming: 5 bases; J trimming: 4 bases; junction bases outside the gene matches: 13. For the CDR3, the DNA is TGTGCCAGCAGCCCTACGGGGTTAGCGGGAGTCCCAGATACGCAGTATTTT. This encodes CASSPTGLAGVPDTQYF.

This clone was observed a handful of times. The V call is TRBV18, the J call TRBJ1-6; TRBD1 agrees at 10 bases. Trimming removed 3 bases from V and 9 bases from J; junction bases left unmatched: 5. The CDR3 is 15 residues long. Looked up from germline, CDR1 is KGHSH and CDR2 is LQKENI. The CDR3 region is CASSPGQGVGSPLHF. CDR3 DNA sequence: TGTGCCAGCTCACCCGGACAGGGGGTAGGTTCACCCCTCCACTTT.

This rearrangement joins TRBV2 to TRBJ1-6, with D possibly TRBD1 on 5 matching bases. Trimming took off 3 bases at V and 9 bases at J, with 12 bases between the two ends. The CDR3 totals 14 residues. Germline V CDR1 and CDR2: SNHLY, FYNNEI. This chain's CDR3 is CASSEGGLGSPLHF. CDR3 bases: TGTGCCAGCAGTGAGGGGGGTTTGGGTTCACCCCTCCACTTT.

J is TRBJ2-3 and V is TRBV15; TRBD2 matches at 8 bases. Germline lookup yields CDR1 LNHNV and CDR2 YYDKDF (reference sequence). CDR3 length equals 14 residues. The V and J ends lost 3 bases and 5 bases, in that order; junction bases with no gene match: 4. CDR3 DNA: TGTGCCACCAGCAGGAGCGGGAGTGAAGATACGCAGTATTTT. Translating it yields CATSRSGSEDTQYF.

The chain has TRBV19 and TRBJ1-2; a weak D match, TRBD1 (6 bases). Trimming took off 6 bases at V and 5 bases at J, with 13 bases between the two ends. The germline gives CDR1 LNHDA, CDR2 SQIVND (reference sequence). CDR3 length equals 13 residues. The CDR3 is CASRTPGEYGYTF. In DNA form, the CDR3 reads TGTGCCAGTAGGACTCCAGGGGAGTATGGCTACACCTTC.

The rearrangement uses TRBV11-2 and TRBJ1-3; D is undetermined. The CDR3 sequence is 14 residues long. Germline V gene sequence: CDR1 SGHAT, CDR2 FQNNGV. V was shortened by 8 bases and J by 4 bases, with 15 bases between the two germline ends. CDR3 in amino acids: CASASLRGGNTIYF. CDR3 bases: TGTGCCAGCGCCTCCCTGCGAGGGGGAAACACCATATATTTT.